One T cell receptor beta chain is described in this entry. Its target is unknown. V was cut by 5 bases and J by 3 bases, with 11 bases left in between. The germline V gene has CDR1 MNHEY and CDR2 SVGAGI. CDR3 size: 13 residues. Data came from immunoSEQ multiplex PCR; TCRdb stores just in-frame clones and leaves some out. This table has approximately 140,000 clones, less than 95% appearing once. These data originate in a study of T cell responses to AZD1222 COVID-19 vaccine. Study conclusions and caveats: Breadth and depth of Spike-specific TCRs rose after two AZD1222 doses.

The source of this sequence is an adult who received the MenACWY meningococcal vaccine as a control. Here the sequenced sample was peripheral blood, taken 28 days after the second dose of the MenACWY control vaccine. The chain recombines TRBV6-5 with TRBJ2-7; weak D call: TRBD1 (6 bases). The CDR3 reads CASSITGSYEQYF. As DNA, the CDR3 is TGTGCCAGCAGTATCACAGGGAGCTACGAGCAGTACTTC.